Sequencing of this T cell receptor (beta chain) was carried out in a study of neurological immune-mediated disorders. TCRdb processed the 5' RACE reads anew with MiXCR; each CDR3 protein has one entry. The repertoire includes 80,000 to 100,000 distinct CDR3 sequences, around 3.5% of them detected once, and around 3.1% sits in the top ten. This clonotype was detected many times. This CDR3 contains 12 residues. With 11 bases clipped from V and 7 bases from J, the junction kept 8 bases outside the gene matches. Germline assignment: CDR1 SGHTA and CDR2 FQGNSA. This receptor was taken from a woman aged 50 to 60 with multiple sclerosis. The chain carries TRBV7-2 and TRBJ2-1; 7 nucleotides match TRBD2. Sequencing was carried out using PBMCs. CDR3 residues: CAGGGDGNEQFF. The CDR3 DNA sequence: TGTGCCGGTGGGGGGGATGGGAATGAGCAGTTCTTC.